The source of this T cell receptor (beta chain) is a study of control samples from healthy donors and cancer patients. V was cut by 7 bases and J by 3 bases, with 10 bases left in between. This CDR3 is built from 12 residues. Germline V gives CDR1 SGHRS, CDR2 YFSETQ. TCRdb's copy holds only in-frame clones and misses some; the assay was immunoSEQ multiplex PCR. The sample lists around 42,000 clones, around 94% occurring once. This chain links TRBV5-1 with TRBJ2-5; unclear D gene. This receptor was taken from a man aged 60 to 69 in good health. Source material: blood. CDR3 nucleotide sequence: TGCGCCAGCTCCGCTTTTGAAGAGACCCAGTACTTC. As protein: CASSAFEETQYF.